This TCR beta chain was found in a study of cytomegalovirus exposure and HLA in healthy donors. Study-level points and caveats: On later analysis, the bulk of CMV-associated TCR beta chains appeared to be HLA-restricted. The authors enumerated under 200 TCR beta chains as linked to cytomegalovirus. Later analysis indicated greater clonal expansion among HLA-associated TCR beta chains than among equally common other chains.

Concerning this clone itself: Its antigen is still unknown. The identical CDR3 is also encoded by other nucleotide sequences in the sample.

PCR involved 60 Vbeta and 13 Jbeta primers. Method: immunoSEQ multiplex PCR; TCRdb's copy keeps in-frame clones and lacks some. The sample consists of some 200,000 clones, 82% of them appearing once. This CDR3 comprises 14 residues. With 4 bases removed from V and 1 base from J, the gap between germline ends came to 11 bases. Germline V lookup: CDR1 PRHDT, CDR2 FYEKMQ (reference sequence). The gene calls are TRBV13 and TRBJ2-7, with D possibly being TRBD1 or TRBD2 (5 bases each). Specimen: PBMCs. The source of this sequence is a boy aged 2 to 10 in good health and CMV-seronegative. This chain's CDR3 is CASSSGTGSYEQYF. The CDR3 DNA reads TGTGCCAGCAGCTCAGGGACGGGATCCTACGAGCAGTACTTC.